The 9 T cell receptor beta chains in this list originate from one sample, sequenced in a study of cytomegalovirus exposure and HLA in healthy donors. Primers included in the PCR were 60 Vbeta and 13 Jbeta primers. Produced via immunoSEQ multiplex PCR; TCRdb's table is partial and in-frame only. The table has about 130,000 clones, more than 80% seen once; the top ten hold around 3.3%. What was sequenced was PBMCs. The receptors were sampled from a male donor in good health and CMV-seronegative.

This chain links TRBV6-6 with TRBJ2-3; D might be TRBD2 (6 bases). V was pared by 6 bases and J by 3 bases, with 13 bases between. This CDR3 comprises 14 residues. CDR1 is MNHNY, CDR2 SVGAGI, per germline (reference sequence). The CDR3 loop is CASSPFSGTDTQYF. The CDR3 nucleotides are TGTGCCAGCAGCCCCTTTAGCGGAACAGATACGCAGTATTTT.

The chain is built from TRBV30 and TRBJ2-1, with a tentative D call TRBD2 (5 bases). Germline assignment: CDR1 GTSNPN and CDR2 SVGIG (reference sequence). The CDR3 is 12 amino acids. V was cut by 2 bases and J by 9 bases, with 11 bases left in between. In DNA form, the CDR3 reads TGTGCCTGGAGTTCTTTGGCGGGTGAGCAGTTCTTC. This codes for CAWSSLAGEQFF.

The chain joins TRBV11-1 to TRBJ2-1, with no clear D. CDR1 is SGHAT, CDR2 FQDESV, per germline (reference sequence). The V end was cut by 1 base, the J end by 6 bases, with 16 bases between. The CDR3 is 16 residues long. CDR3 coding DNA: TGTGCCAGCAGCTTAGAAGTGGTCCGGCCGGGCAATGAGCAGTTCTTC. Encoded protein: CASSLEVVRPGNEQFF.

The chain recombines TRBV28 with TRBJ1-2, with a weak D call TRBD1 (5 bases). The CDR3 is made up of 15 amino acids. From germline, CDR1 is MDHEN and CDR2 SYDVKM. Deletions cut 4 bases from V and 7 bases from J, with 19 bases between. The CDR3 DNA sequence: TGTGCCAGCAGTTCGGGGGAGGGGCATGACGGTGGCTACACCTTC. Amino acid sequence: CASSSGEGHDGGYTF.

V is TRBV18 and J is TRBJ2-2; the match to TRBD1 covers 9 bases. In germline, CDR1 is KGHSH, CDR2 LQKENI. V lost 3 bases, J lost 5 bases, and 7 bases stayed unmatched. This CDR3 spans 16 amino acids. The CDR3: CASSPEGQGVTGELFF. The CDR3 bases are TGTGCCAGCTCACCGGAGGGACAGGGTGTGACCGGGGAGCTGTTTTTT. Based on the CDR3 plus reference TRBV18 and TRBJ2-2, the full variable domain is NAGVMQNPRHLVRRRGQEARLRCSPMKGHSHVYWYRQLPEEGLKFMVYLQKENIIDESGMPKERFSAEFPKEGPSILRIQQVVRGDSAAYFCASSPEGQGVTGELFFGEGSRLTVL.

V gene TRBV9 combines with J gene TRBJ2-3, with a tentative D call TRBD1 (6 bases). This CDR3 region has 15 residues. Per germline, CDR1 SGDLS and CDR2 YYNGEE. Trimming shortened V by 0 bases and J by 2 bases, and 10 bases separated the two germline ends. This CDR3 is CASSVVGQNTDTQYF. The DNA for the CDR3 is TGTGCCAGCAGCGTAGTAGGACAGAACACAGATACGCAGTATTTT.

This clone appeared once. The chain has TRBV5-8 and TRBJ1-2; D is uncertain. V was shortened by 2 bases and J by 4 bases, with 15 bases between the two germline ends. The length of the CDR3 is 15 residues. Germline CDR1 and CDR2: SGHTS and YDEGEE. DNA of the CDR3: TGTGCCAGCAGCTTCGGTCACAGCCCTACCTATGGCTACACCTTC. It specifies CASSFGHSPTYGYTF.

The chain joins TRBV27 to TRBJ2-7; 7 bases agree with TRBD2. In germline, CDR1 is MNHEY, CDR2 SMNVEV (reference sequence). The V and J ends lost 5 bases and 0 bases, in that order; junction bases with no gene match: 19. CDR3 length: 19 residues. The CDR3 here is CASSPRIPGLGNSSYEQYF. CDR3 DNA sequence: TGTGCCAGCAGTCCCCGAATACCCGGACTAGGAAATAGCTCCTACGAGCAGTACTTC.

The genes are TRBV9 and TRBJ2-7; TRBD2 is a possible D gene (5 bases). V was cut by 2 bases and J by 0 bases, with 12 bases left in between. The CDR3 has 15 amino acids. Germline CDR1 is SGDLS and CDR2 is YYNGEE. CDR3 amino acids: CASSVTDAGSYEQYF. CDR3 DNA sequence: TGTGCCAGCAGCGTCACAGACGCGGGCTCCTACGAGCAGTACTTC. Full variable domain (rest looked up from reference TRBV9 and TRBJ2-7): DSGVTQTPKHLITATGQRVTLRCSPRSGDLSVYWYQQSLDQGLQFLIQYYNGEERAKGNILERFSAQQFPDLHSELNLSSLELGDSALYFCASSVTDAGSYEQYFGPGTRLTVT.